Shown below are 16 T cell receptor beta chains from a single sample sequenced in a study of cytomegalovirus exposure and HLA in healthy donors. 60 Vbeta and 13 Jbeta primers were used in PCR. Sequencing was performed with immunoSEQ multiplex PCR; in TCRdb, only in-frame clones are kept and a portion is missing. The table has 60,000 to 70,000 clones, around 75% seen once. The source material was PBMCs. The receptors derive from a woman aged 40 to 50 in good health and CMV-seropositive.

The rearrangement uses TRBV5-1 and TRBJ1-2; D is perhaps TRBD1 (6 bases). The CDR3 is 15 residues long. Deletions cut 2 bases from V and 3 bases from J, with 14 bases between. Germline values: CDR1 SGHRS, CDR2 YFSETQ. This chain's CDR3 is CASSFMDSPDYGYTF. CDR3 DNA sequence: TGCGCCAGCAGCTTCATGGACAGCCCCGACTATGGCTACACCTTC.

V and J are TRBV7-8 and TRBJ1-2; no clear D. The V gene's germline CDR1 is SGHVS and CDR2 FQNEAQ. CDR3 length equals 14 residues. Trimming cost V 5 bases and J 5 bases, with 15 bases left between them. As DNA, the CDR3 is TGTGCCAGCAGCCCCCTCACTGAACCTTATGGCTACACCTTC. The encoded protein is CASSPLTEPYGYTF.

The V and J genes are TRBV14 and TRBJ1-4; the D gene is possibly TRBD1 (5 bases). Trimming left V 0 bases short and J 6 bases short, with 8 bases between. The CDR3 loop spans 14 amino acids. The germline V gene has CDR1 SGHDN and CDR2 FVKESK. The DNA of the CDR3 is TGTGCCAGCAGCCAAGACAGGGAGGATGAAAAACTGTTTTTT. This gives the protein CASSQDREDEKLFF. Drawing the rest from reference TRBV14 and TRBJ1-4, the complete variable domain is EAGVTQFPSHSVIEKGQTVTLRCDPISGHDNLYWYRRVMGKEIKFLLHFVKESKQDESGMPNNRFLAERTGGTYSTLKVQPAELEDSGVYFCASSQDREDEKLFFGSGTQLSVL.

The rearrangement uses TRBV7-3 and TRBJ2-1, with 7 bases matching TRBD2. V shed 3 bases, J shed 5 bases, and the junction held 4 bases outside the gene matches. The CDR3 is made up of 14 amino acids. Germline V gives CDR1 SGHTA, CDR2 FQGTGA. The CDR3 loop is CASSFGGGNNEQFF. For the CDR3, the DNA is TGTGCCAGCAGCTTCGGCGGGGGAAACAATGAGCAGTTCTTC.

The J gene is TRBJ2-6, the V gene TRBV18; 12 nucleotides align to TRBD1. CDR1 is KGHSH and CDR2 is LQKENI in the germline V gene. The CDR3 extends over 18 amino acids. V lost 5 bases, J lost 4 bases, and 9 bases stayed unmatched. CDR3: CASSGTGGNGMGANVLTF. Written as DNA, the CDR3 is TGTGCCAGCTCAGGGACAGGGGGCAACGGTATGGGGGCCAACGTCCTGACTTTC.

Remarks on this clone: A junction boundary mismatches the germline segment, possibly from a read error. The chain joins TRBV5-1 to TRBJ2-5, with 11 bases aligning to TRBD2. The CDR3 is made up of 17 amino acids. Germline CDR1 reads SGHRS; CDR2 reads YFSETQ. The CDR3 region is CASSLTASGGTRETQHF. Here the CDR3 DNA reads TGCGCCAGCAGCTTGACGGCTAGCGGGGGGACTCGGGAGACCCAGCACTTC.

This clone occurred a few times. The chain recombines TRBV7-2 with TRBJ2-7, with TRBD2 matching over 7 bases. V lost 4 bases to trimming and J lost 10 bases; unmatched junction nucleotides: 7. Germline V gene data show CDR1 as SGHTA and CDR2 as FQGNSA. The CDR3 totals 12 residues. CDR3: CASSSSRTSQYF. The CDR3 DNA is TGTGCCAGCAGCTCGTCCAGGACTAGTCAGTACTTC.

The genes are TRBV7-2 and TRBJ2-7; 9 bases agree with TRBD2. This CDR3 has 15 amino acids. V shed 1 base, J shed 8 bases, and the junction held 9 bases outside the gene matches. Germline assignment: CDR1 SGHTA and CDR2 FQGNSA. The CDR3, as DNA: TGTGCCAGCAGCTTAGAAATAGCGGGGGTATTTCAGCAGTACTTC. Its protein is CASSLEIAGVFQQYF.

The rearrangement links TRBV19 to TRBJ1-2; D not resolved. V was shortened by 6 bases and J by 2 bases, with 10 bases between the two germline ends. The CDR3 is 13 residues long. Germline-derived CDR1 and CDR2 are LNHDA and SQIVND (reference sequence). This chain's CDR3 is CASRTTENYGYTF. The CDR3 nucleotides are TGTGCCAGTAGGACGACTGAAAACTATGGCTACACCTTC.

The CDR3 DNA reads as TGTGCCAGCCAGGGAAGGAACTCAGGTTCCTACGAGCAGTACTTC. The encoded protein is CASQGRNSGSYEQYF. The chain is built from TRBV6-1 and TRBJ2-7, with D tentatively TRBD1 (5 bases). The CDR3 runs 15 residues. Trimming stripped 8 bases from V and 1 base from J, with 18 bases between. Germline V gene lookup returns CDR1 MNHNS and CDR2 SASEGT.

The V call is TRBV7-9, the J call TRBJ1-4; 8 bases agree with TRBD1. Germline V gives CDR1 SEHNR, CDR2 FQNEAQ (reference sequence). The J segment lost 8 bases and the V segment lost 4 bases, leaving 9 bases of the junction unmatched. This CDR3 is 15 amino acids long. DNA for the CDR3: TGTGCCAGCAGCTCAGGGGACAGGAGTGGAGAAAAACTGTTTTTT. Translating gives CASSSGDRSGEKLFF.

V gene TRBV18 combines with J gene TRBJ2-5; D unresolved. The V end was cut by 6 bases, the J end by 5 bases, with 10 bases between. The CDR3 extends over 12 amino acids. Germline assignment: CDR1 KGHSH and CDR2 LQKENI. CDR3 loop: CASSPSEETQYF. The DNA of the CDR3 is TGTGCCAGCTCCCCTAGTGAGGAGACCCAGTACTTC. The complete variable domain, with remaining parts taken from reference TRBV18 and TRBJ2-5, reads NAGVMQNPRHLVRRRGQEARLRCSPMKGHSHVYWYRQLPEEGLKFMVYLQKENIIDESGMPKERFSAEFPKEGPSILRIQQVVRGDSAAYFCASSPSEETQYFGPGTRLLVL.

CDR3 region: CASSQVYEGHTF. DNA for the CDR3: TGTGCCAGCAGCCAAGTCTACGAGGGCCACACCTTC. The gene calls are TRBV4-2 and TRBJ1-2; no clear D. CDR3 length: 12 amino acids. From germline, CDR1 is LGHNA and CDR2 YNFKEQ. Trimming pared 1 base from V and 12 bases from J, leaving 12 bases between.

The J gene is TRBJ2-7, the V gene TRBV19; TRBD2 aligns across 7 bases. With 3 bases clipped from V and 0 bases from J, the junction kept 2 bases outside the gene matches. CDR1 and CDR2 (germline): LNHDA, SQIVND (reference sequence). There are 14 residues in the CDR3. CDR3 loop: CASSMSGGSYEQYF. Written as DNA, the CDR3 is TGTGCCAGTAGTATGTCGGGGGGCTCCTACGAGCAGTACTTC.

The chain joins TRBV15 to TRBJ1-1, with 7 bases aligning to TRBD1. The CDR3 length is 14 residues. Losses at the gene ends were 6 bases for V and 5 bases for J; bases not matched to a gene: 9. Germline values: CDR1 LNHNV, CDR2 YYDKDF (reference sequence). The CDR3 DNA reads as TGTGCCACCAGTAGAAACAGGGGTGGTACTGAAGCTTTCTTT. It translates to CATSRNRGGTEAFF.

The J gene is TRBJ2-7, the V gene TRBV27; TRBD1 matches 7 bases. Unmatched junction bases numbered 7, after V lost 5 bases and J lost 6 bases. Looked up from germline, CDR1 is MNHEY and CDR2 is SMNVEV (reference sequence). The CDR3 is made up of 13 amino acids. CDR3 nucleotide sequence: TGTGCCAGCAGTCCACAGGGGAGAGGCGAGCAGTACTTC. Translation gives CASSPQGRGEQYF.